This passage covers 4 T cell receptor beta chains from one sample sequenced in a study of blood T cell repertoires in COVID-19 (dated by TCRdb to about 2020). Library creation used the immunoSEQ multiplex PCR assay. TCRdb holds this immuneACCESS table with in-frame rearrangements only. Some clones are missing; in checked studies, unresolved V genes explain under half, and the rest has no known cause. The sample records more than 65,000 clones, more than 80% of which are singletons. 10% to 15% of the sample belongs to the ten largest clones. Sequencing was carried out using peripheral blood. The receptors come from a human donor in a cohort sampled during active COVID-19.

The chain is built from TRBV11-3 and TRBJ2-1, with D possibly TRBD2 on 6 matching bases. The CDR3 has 16 amino acids. Germline CDR1 is SGHNT and CDR2 is YENEEA. With 5 bases removed from V and 0 bases from J, the gap between germline ends came to 14 bases. CDR3 sequence reads: CASSHRARGSYNEQFF. The CDR3 nucleotides are TGTGCCAGCAGCCACCGGGCGCGGGGCTCCTACAATGAGCAGTTCTTC.

The chain combines TRBV5-1 with TRBJ2-5; 9 bases agree with TRBD1. Losses at the gene ends were 4 bases for V and 4 bases for J; bases not matched to a gene: 2. The CDR3 has 13 amino acids. Germline CDR1 SGHRS, CDR2 YFSETQ. The CDR3 loop is CASSGQGRETQYF. The CDR3, as DNA: TGCGCCAGCAGCGGACAGGGGCGAGAGACCCAGTACTTC.

The chain couples TRBV5-8 to TRBJ2-5; a possible D gene is TRBD1 (5 bases). Trimming cost V 1 base and J 8 bases, with 9 bases left between them. CDR1 and CDR2 (germline): SGHTS, YDEGEE. CDR3 length: 12 amino acids. The CDR3 reads CASSLRGYTQYF. The DNA for the CDR3 is TGTGCCAGCAGCTTGAGGGGATACACCCAGTACTTC. Together with reference TRBV5-8 and TRBJ2-5, the CDR3 gives the full variable domain: EAGVTQSPTHLIKTRGQQATLRCSPISGHTSVYWYQQALGLGLQFLLWYDEGEERNRGNFPPRFSGRQFPNYSSELNVNALELEDSALYLCASSLRGYTQYFGPGTRLLVL.

The genes are TRBV28 and TRBJ2-7; the match to TRBD2 covers 7 bases. Germline V gene lookup returns CDR1 MDHEN and CDR2 SYDVKM. V shed 3 bases and J 5 bases; nucleotides not matched to a gene: 7. The CDR3 is 14 amino acids. CDR3 DNA sequence: TGTGCCAGCAGTTTCGCTAGGGCGGGAGACGAGCAGTACTTC. Its translation is CASSFARAGDEQYF.